A single sample is the source of the 8 T cell receptor beta chains below, sequenced in a study of blood T cell repertoires in COVID-19. The data were produced by immunoSEQ multiplex PCR, yet TCRdb's version contains in-frame clones alone and is incomplete. In the table there are 46,000 or so clones, 90% of which are singletons. Sequencing used peripheral blood. These receptors all come from a man aged 65 to 85 with active COVID-19.

The chain is built from TRBV29-1 and TRBJ2-7; TRBD2 aligns across 7 bases. The V and J ends lost 4 bases and 3 bases, in that order; junction bases with no gene match: 9. The length of the CDR3 is 14 residues. In germline, CDR1 is SQVTM, CDR2 ANQGSEA. The CDR3 protein is CSVARGTTNYEQYF. The CDR3 DNA sequence: TGCAGCGTTGCCCGCGGGACTACCAACTACGAGCAGTACTTC.

V is TRBV7-9 and J is TRBJ1-6; no clear D gene. V lost 6 bases, J lost 0 bases, and 15 bases lay in between. Germline V gives CDR1 SEHNR, CDR2 FQNEAQ (reference sequence). The CDR3 contains 17 residues. CDR3 residues: CASSSGDGSSYNSPLHF. As DNA, the CDR3 is TGTGCCAGCAGTTCGGGTGACGGAAGCTCCTATAATTCACCCCTCCACTTT.

This clone was found once. This rearrangement joins TRBV28 to TRBJ2-3, with 9 bases lining up with TRBD2. Germline loops: CDR1 MDHEN, CDR2 SYDVKM. With V trimmed by 5 bases and J by 0 bases, 3 bases remained unmatched. This CDR3 contains 15 residues. The CDR3 DNA reads TGTGCCAGCAGTAGTACTAGCGGGAGCACAGATACGCAGTATTTT. Its protein is CASSSTSGSTDTQYF. The complete variable domain, with remaining parts taken from reference TRBV28 and TRBJ2-3, reads DVKVTQSSRYLVKRTGEKVFLECVQDMDHENMFWYRQDPGLGLRLIYFSYDVKMKEKGDIPEGYSVSREKKERFSLILESASTNQTSMYLCASSSTSGSTDTQYFGPGTRLTVL.

This clone appeared a few times. J is TRBJ2-3 and V is TRBV7-9; D gene unclear. Germline loops: CDR1 SEHNR, CDR2 FQNEAQ (reference sequence). Trimming left V 3 bases short and J 5 bases short, with 3 bases between. This CDR3 is 11 amino acids long. The CDR3 DNA sequence: TGTGCCAGCAGCTTTCTAGATACGCAGTATTTT. It codes for CASSFLDTQYF.

The count of this clone is one. The chain joins TRBV27 to TRBJ2-3, with D possibly TRBD1 on 6 matching bases. Per germline, CDR1 MNHEY and CDR2 SMNVEV (reference sequence). There are 12 residues in the CDR3. Trimming pared 6 bases from V and 13 bases from J, leaving 17 bases between. This chain's CDR3 is CASRGYEGDEYF. The CDR3 coding sequence is TGTGCCAGCAGAGGATATGAGGGGGACGAGTATTTT.

This clone has just one count. This sequence joins TRBV4-1 and TRBJ2-3; D is possibly TRBD1 (6 bases). The CDR3 sequence is 16 residues long. Germline assignment: CDR1 MGHRA and CDR2 YSYEKL. V was pared by 0 bases and J by 4 bases, with 14 bases between. This CDR3 reads CASSQEGHVVPDTQYF. In DNA form, the CDR3 reads TGCGCCAGCAGCCAAGAGGGACATGTAGTCCCAGATACGCAGTATTTT.

The V call is TRBV18, the J call TRBJ2-1; D possibly corresponds to TRBD1 (8 bases). Germline values: CDR1 KGHSH, CDR2 LQKENI. The CDR3 runs to 14 residues. V lost 3 bases and J lost 9, with 15 bases in between. This CDR3 is CASSPRQGRGEQFF. CDR3 nucleotides: TGTGCCAGCTCACCTCGACAGGGGAGGGGTGAGCAGTTCTTC.

This clone was counted a few times. The V and J genes are TRBV4-1 and TRBJ1-2; TRBD1 might be the D (6 bases). Looked up from germline, CDR1 is MGHRA and CDR2 is YSYEKL. There are 17 residues in the CDR3. V gave up 1 base and J gave up 1 base, with 16 bases separating them. CDR3 in amino acids: CASSQVTDSHLNYGYTF. The CDR3 DNA follows: TGCGCCAGCAGCCAAGTCACGGACAGTCATCTTAACTATGGCTACACCTTC.